This T cell receptor (beta chain) was identified in a study of technical replicates of blood from a handful of donors. Clones were sequenced by immunoSEQ multiplex PCR, and TCRdb holds only the in-frame ones, with some missing. The data show fewer than 60,000 clones, around nine tenths seen once. The receptor's source is a human donor in good health. Some clones in this sample may be carry-over from other donors' samples. Sequencing input: PBMCs.

CDR3 sequence (DNA): TGTGCCAGTAGTATAAAGGGGGCAGGTCAGCCCCAGCATTTT. This encodes CASSIKGAGQPQHF. The chain combines TRBV19 with TRBJ1-5, with 7 bases aligning to TRBD1. The germline V gene has CDR1 LNHDA and CDR2 SQIVND (reference sequence). Trimming cost V 2 bases and J 6 bases; bases outside gene matches: 4. The CDR3 sequence is 14 residues long.